These T cell receptor beta chains were read from a single sample in a study of spatial heterogeneity in lung cancer. TCRdb re-derived calls from the 5' RACE reads in MiXCR, one entry per CDR3 protein. The data show roughly 14,000 distinct CDR3 sequences, about 9.4% seen once. The sequencing used PBMCs, collected at surgery. Receptors originate from a male donor with early-stage non-small cell lung cancer. Both conserved end residues are part of each CDR3. D genes are given only for firm matches. Clone size appears in some rows only: once, few, many, or a class for an expanded clone.

CDR3 DNA | CDR3 protein | V gene | D gene | clone size | J gene
TGTGCCAGCATCCTACCGCCCGACAGCGAGAACACCGGGGAGCTGTTTTTT | CASILPPDSENTGELFF | TRBV27 | - | many | TRBJ2-2
TGTGCCAGCAGCCAGGACAGAGAGACCCAGTACTTC | CASSQDRETQYF | TRBV13 | - | many | TRBJ2-5
TGCAGTGCTAGAATAGCGGGATTAGCAGATACGCAGTATTTT | CSARIAGLADTQYF | TRBV20-1 | TRBD2 | many | TRBJ2-3
TGTGCCAGCAGCAAGGGACAGTCCGCAAGCAACTATGGCTACACCTTC | CASSKGQSASNYGYTF | TRBV7-2 | TRBD1 | - | TRBJ1-2
TGTGCCAGCAGCTTAGCGCTTGGGAGATCCGGGGAGCTGTTTTTT | CASSLALGRSGELFF | TRBV7-6 | - | - | TRBJ2-2
TGTGCCAGCAGCTTGGACCGGGCAGTCCAAGAGACCCAGTACTTC | CASSLDRAVQETQYF | TRBV5-4 | - | - | TRBJ2-5
TGTGCCAGCAGTTTATCGGGGAGCTCTGGAAACACCATATATTTT | CASSLSGSSGNTIYF | TRBV12-3/TRBV12-4 | - | many | TRBJ1-3
TGCAGCGTTGGACAGAATAACTATGGCTACACCTTC | CSVGQNNYGYTF | TRBV29-1 | - | many | TRBJ1-2
TGCAGTGCTAGAGATAGGCTAGCCTATGCAGGAACGCAGTATTTT | CSARDRLAYAGTQYF | TRBV20-1 | - | - | TRBJ2-3
TGTGCCAGCAGGGAAACCGGGGCTTGGGACGAGCAGTACTTC | CASRETGAWDEQYF | TRBV6-5 | - | few | TRBJ2-7
TGTGCCATCAGGAAAGGGACTAGCGGGAGTATAGGGTACAATGAGCAGTTCTTC | CAIRKGTSGSIGYNEQFF | TRBV10-3 | TRBD2 | - | TRBJ2-1
TGTGCCAGCAGTTTAATAGGGACAGGAGCTCCCGGCAAGCAGTACTTC | CASSLIGTGAPGKQYF | TRBV28 | TRBD1 | many | TRBJ2-7
TGTGCCAGCAGTTTTAGTAGCGGGCAAGACTACCAGTTCTTC | CASSFSSGQDYQFF | TRBV28 | TRBD2 | - | TRBJ2-1
TGTGCCAGCAGCTTTGTACCGGGACTTTCCTACAATGAGCAGTTCTTC | CASSFVPGLSYNEQFF | TRBV7-9 | - | - | TRBJ2-1
TGTGCCAGCAGCGGGGAGGGGACGATGAGTTCCGCGCGGTATTTT | CASSGEGTMSSARYF | TRBV5-4 | TRBD2 | many | TRBJ2-3
TGCGCCAGCAGCTTGGTGACTAGCGGGAGAGGTAATGAGCAGTTCTTC | CASSLVTSGRGNEQFF | TRBV5-1 | TRBD2 | many | TRBJ2-1
TGTGCCAGCAGCTTGGAGGTACAGGGGTCAAAAGAGACCCAGTACTTC | CASSLEVQGSKETQYF | TRBV5-5 | TRBD1 | many | TRBJ2-5
TGTGCCAGCAGCTTGGGTATGGCCCGAAAGGGAGATACGCAGTATTTT | CASSLGMARKGDTQYF | TRBV5-4 | - | many | TRBJ2-3
TGCAGTGCAGACCCGGGACAGTTTGGGGAAAAACTGTTTTTT | CSADPGQFGEKLFF | TRBV20-1 | TRBD1 | many | TRBJ1-4
TGTGCCAGCAGGGACAGCTCCTATAATTCACCCCTCCACTTT | CASRDSSYNSPLHF | TRBV9 | - | many | TRBJ1-6
TGTGCCACCAGTGATTTAGGCGGGTCCGAAAATGAGCAGTTCTTC | CATSDLGGSENEQFF | TRBV24-1 | - | many | TRBJ2-1
TGCAGTGCTAGAGGTCAGGGCGCCCACACAGATACGCAGTATTTT | CSARGQGAHTDTQYF | TRBV20-1 | - | few | TRBJ2-3
TGCGCCAGCAGCGTCAACCGAGCGGCCTCCTACGAGCAGTACTTC | CASSVNRAASYEQYF | TRBV5-1 | - | many | TRBJ2-7
TGTGCCAGCACCCCCGCCAAACTGTCAAGGGCCGGGGAGCTGTTTTTT | CASTPAKLSRAGELFF | TRBV12-3/TRBV12-4 | - | - | TRBJ2-2
TGTGCCAGCAGCTCATCGGGGACGGTGAACACCGGGGAGCTGTTTTTT | CASSSSGTVNTGELFF | TRBV7-9 | - | many | TRBJ2-2
TGCAGTGCTAGAGAGCCGGGACGCCGCACAGATACGCAGTATTTT | CSAREPGRRTDTQYF | TRBV20-1 | - | many | TRBJ2-3
TGTGCCAGCAGTTACTCGGGGGATGGCTACACCTTC | CASSYSGDGYTF | TRBV6-5 | - | many | TRBJ1-2
TGTGCCAGCAGAGAGACCGGGACTAGTTGGGACGAGCAGTACTTC | CASRETGTSWDEQYF | TRBV2 | TRBD2 | many | TRBJ2-7
TGCAGCGTTGATGCCCAAGAGACCCAGTACTTC | CSVDAQETQYF | TRBV29-1 | - | many | TRBJ2-5
TGTGCCATCAGTGAAGGACAGGGCAACACTGAAGCTTTCTTT | CAISEGQGNTEAFF | TRBV10-3 | TRBD1 | many | TRBJ1-1
TGTGCCAGCAGGAGGCAGACCCAAGAGACCCAGTACTTC | CASRRQTQETQYF | TRBV2 | - | many | TRBJ2-5
TGTGCCAGCAGCCGGAGTTGGTCCTACAATGAGCAGTTCTTC | CASSRSWSYNEQFF | TRBV7-3 | - | many | TRBJ2-1
TGCGCCAGCAGCAATAGTGGGGTAAACAATGAGCAGTTCTTC | CASSNSGVNNEQFF | TRBV5-1 | - | many | TRBJ2-1
TGCAGCGTCCAACTCGTGGCAGCTCGGGGGGCCTACGAGCAGTACTTC | CSVQLVAARGAYEQYF | TRBV29-1 | TRBD2 | many | TRBJ2-7